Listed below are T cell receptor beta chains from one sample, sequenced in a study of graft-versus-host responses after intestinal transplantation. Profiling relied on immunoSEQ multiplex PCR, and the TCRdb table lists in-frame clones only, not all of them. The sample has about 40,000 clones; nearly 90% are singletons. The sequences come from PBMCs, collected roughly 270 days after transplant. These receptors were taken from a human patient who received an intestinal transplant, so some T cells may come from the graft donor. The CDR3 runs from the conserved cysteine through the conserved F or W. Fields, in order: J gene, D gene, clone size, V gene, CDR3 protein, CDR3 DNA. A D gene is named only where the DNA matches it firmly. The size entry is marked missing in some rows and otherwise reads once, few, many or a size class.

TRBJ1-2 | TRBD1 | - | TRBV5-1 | CASSSRGNGYTF | TGTGCCAGCAGCTCCAGGGGGAATGGCTACACCTTC
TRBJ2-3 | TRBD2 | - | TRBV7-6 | CASSSRLAGTTDTQYF | TGTGCCAGCAGCTCCCGACTAGCCGGGACCACAGATACGCAGTATTTT
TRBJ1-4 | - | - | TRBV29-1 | CSVGGGNEKLFF | TGCAGCGTTGGTGGGGGGAACGAAAAACTGTTTTTT
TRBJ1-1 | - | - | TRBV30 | CAWTLKGTVLNTEAFF | TGTGCCTGGACCTTAAAAGGGACGGTCTTGAACACTGAAGCTTTCTTT
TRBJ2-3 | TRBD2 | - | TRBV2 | CASRNSGGADTQYF | TGTGCCAGCCGTAATAGCGGGGGTGCAGATACGCAGTATTTT
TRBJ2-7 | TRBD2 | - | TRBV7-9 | CASSVDSGGPSYEQYF | TGTGCCAGCAGCGTAGATAGCGGGGGCCCCTCCTACGAGCAGTACTTC
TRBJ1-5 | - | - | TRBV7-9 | CASSSAGIQYQPQHF | TGTGCCAGCAGCTCCGCCGGGATCCAATATCAGCCCCAGCATTTT
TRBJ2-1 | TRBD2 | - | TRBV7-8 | CASSLATSGSYNEQFF | TGTGCCAGCAGCTTAGCGACTAGCGGGTCCTACAATGAGCAGTTCTTC
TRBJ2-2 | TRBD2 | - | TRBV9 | CASSETRGGANTGELFF | TGTGCCAGCAGCGAAACTCGCGGGGGGGCGAACACCGGGGAGCTGTTTTTT
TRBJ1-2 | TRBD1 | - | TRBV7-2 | CASSRDRVYYGYTF | TGTGCCAGCAGCCGAGACAGGGTTTACTATGGCTACACCTTC
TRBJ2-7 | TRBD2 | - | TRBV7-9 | CASSSNTPSGTYEQYF | TGTGCCAGCAGCTCGAACACTCCTAGCGGGACCTACGAGCAGTACTTC
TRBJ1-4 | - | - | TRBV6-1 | CASSEYGDTNEKLFF | TGTGCCAGCAGTGAATACGGGGATACTAATGAAAAACTGTTTTTT
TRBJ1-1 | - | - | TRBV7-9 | CASSHWSTGNTEAFF | TGTGCCAGCAGCCACTGGTCGACGGGGAACACTGAAGCTTTCTTT
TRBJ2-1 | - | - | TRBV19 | CASSPGVYNEQFF | TGTGCCAGTAGCCCCGGGGTCTACAATGAGCAGTTCTTC
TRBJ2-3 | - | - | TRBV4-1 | CASSLVGSGYTDTQYF | TGCGCCAGCAGCCTCGTGGGTAGCGGCTACACAGATACGCAGTATTTT
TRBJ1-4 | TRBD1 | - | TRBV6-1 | CASNGGTGLEKLFF | TGTGCCAGCAACGGCGGGACAGGGCTCGAAAAACTGTTTTTT
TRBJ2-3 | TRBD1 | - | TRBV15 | CATSDRTGTDTQYF | TGTGCCACCAGCGACCGGACAGGAACAGATACGCAGTATTTT
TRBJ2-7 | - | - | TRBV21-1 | CASSKVRRGHEQYF | TGTGCCAGCAGCAAAGTAAGAAGGGGCCACGAGCAGTACTTC
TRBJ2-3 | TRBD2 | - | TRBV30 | CAWNPGSGGADTQYF | TGTGCCTGGAACCCCGGCAGCGGGGGTGCAGATACGCAGTATTTT
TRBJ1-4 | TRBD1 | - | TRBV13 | CASRNSGGANEKLFF | TGTGCCAGCAGAAATTCAGGGGGCGCTAATGAAAAACTGTTTTTT
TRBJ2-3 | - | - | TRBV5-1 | CASSLGVGFTDTQYF | TGCGCCAGCAGCTTGGGAGTGGGATTCACAGATACGCAGTATTTT
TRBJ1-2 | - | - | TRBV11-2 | CASSLDPHGYTF | TGTGCCAGCAGCTTAGACCCCCACGGCTACACCTTC
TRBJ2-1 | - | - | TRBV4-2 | CASSQDLDPPHEQFF | TGTGCCAGCAGCCAAGATCTAGACCCCCCCCATGAGCAGTTCTTC
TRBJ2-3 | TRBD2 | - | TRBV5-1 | CASSLLGLAGVPISTDTQYF | TGCGCCAGCAGCCTACTAGGACTAGCGGGGGTCCCAATAAGCACAGATACGCAGTATTTT
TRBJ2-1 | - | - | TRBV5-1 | CASSLAGYNNEQFF | TGCGCCAGCAGCTTGGCTGGTTACAACAATGAGCAGTTCTTC
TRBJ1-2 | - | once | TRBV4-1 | CASSHPLDAGGYTF | TGCGCCAGCAGCCACCCATTGGACGCCGGGGGCTACACCTTC
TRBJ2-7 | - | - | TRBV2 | CASSGVPNYEQYF | TGTGCCAGCAGTGGGGTTCCCAACTACGAGCAGTACTTC
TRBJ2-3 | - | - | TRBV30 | CAWSRDTQYF | TGTGCCTGGAGTAGGGATACGCAGTATTTT
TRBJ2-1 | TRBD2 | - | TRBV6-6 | CASSPGWLAGDREQFF | TGTGCCAGCAGCCCTGGTTGGCTAGCGGGGGACCGTGAGCAGTTCTTC
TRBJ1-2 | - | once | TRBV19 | CASSINANYGYTF | TGTGCCAGTAGTATAAACGCCAACTATGGCTACACCTTC
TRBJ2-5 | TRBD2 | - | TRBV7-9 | CASSPTSGGAYPEGETQYF | TGTGCCAGCAGCCCTACTAGCGGGGGGGCGTACCCGGAGGGAGAGACCCAGTACTTC
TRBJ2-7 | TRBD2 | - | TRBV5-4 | CASSFGGGGSGNEQYF | TGTGCCAGCAGCTTTGGCGGGGGGGGTTCCGGGAACGAGCAGTACTTC
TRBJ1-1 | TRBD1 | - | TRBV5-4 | CASSPRDRGGNTEAFF | TGTGCCAGCAGCCCCCGGGACAGGGGGGGGAACACTGAAGCTTTCTTT
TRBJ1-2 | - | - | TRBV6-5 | CASRDRENYGYTF | TGTGCCAGCAGAGACCGGGAAAACTATGGCTACACCTTC
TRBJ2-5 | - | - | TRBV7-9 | CASSLEYQETQYF | TGTGCCAGCAGCTTAGAGTACCAAGAGACCCAGTACTTC
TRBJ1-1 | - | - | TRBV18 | CASSPSEGAREAFF | TGTGCCAGCTCACCAAGCGAAGGGGCACGTGAAGCTTTCTTT
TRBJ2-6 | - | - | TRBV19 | CASSLQEAGANVLTF | TGTGCCAGTAGTCTACAGGAGGCTGGGGCCAACGTCCTGACTTTC
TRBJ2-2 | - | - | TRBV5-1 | CASRFSNTGELFF | TGCGCCAGCAGGTTCAGTAACACCGGGGAGCTGTTTTTT
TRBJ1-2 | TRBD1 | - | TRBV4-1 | CASSPGSGQGTLAYGYTF | TGCGCCAGCAGCCCTGGGTCGGGACAGGGAACCCTCGCCTATGGCTACACCTTC
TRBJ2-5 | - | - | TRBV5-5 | CASSLGGQYQETQYF | TGTGCCAGCAGCTTGGGCGGACAGTACCAAGAGACCCAGTACTTC
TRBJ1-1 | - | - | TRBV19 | CASSIASNTEAFF | TGTGCCAGTAGTATTGCCTCGAACACTGAAGCTTTCTTT
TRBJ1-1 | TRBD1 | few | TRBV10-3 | CAIQGTNTEAFF | TGTGCCATACAGGGGACCAACACTGAAGCTTTCTTT
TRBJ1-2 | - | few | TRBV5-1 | CASGGGAAFYGYTF | TGCGCCAGCGGTGGGGGGGCAGCCTTCTATGGCTACACCTTC
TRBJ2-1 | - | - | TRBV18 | CASSPPGSSYNEQFF | TGTGCCAGCTCACCACCAGGCAGCTCCTACAATGAGCAGTTCTTC
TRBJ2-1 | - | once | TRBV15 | CATPGPPSYNEQFF | TGTGCCACCCCGGGACCTCCTTCCTACAATGAGCAGTTCTTC
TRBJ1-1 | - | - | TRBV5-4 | CASSFKGRDTEAFF | TGTGCCAGCAGCTTCAAGGGCCGCGACACTGAAGCTTTCTTT
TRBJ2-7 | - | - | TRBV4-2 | CASSQERVAYEQYF | TGTGCCAGCAGCCAAGAACGAGTAGCCTACGAGCAGTACTTC
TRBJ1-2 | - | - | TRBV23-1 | CASSQLRAGAYSAYGYTF | TGCGCCAGCAGTCAATTGAGGGCCGGCGCGTACTCGGCCTATGGCTACACCTTC
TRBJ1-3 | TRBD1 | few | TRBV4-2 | CASSQDSGQGAFGNTIYF | TGTGCCAGCAGCCAAGATAGTGGACAGGGGGCATTTGGAAACACCATATATTTT
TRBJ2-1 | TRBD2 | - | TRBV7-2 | CASRVTSGRLNEQFF | TGTGCCAGCAGGGTTACTAGCGGGCGTTTGAATGAGCAGTTCTTC